These 12 T cell receptor beta chains were sequenced from one sample in a study of T cells in Graves' hyperthyroidism and ophthalmopathy. RNA transcripts were the template for amplifying TCR beta CDR3 regions. HTBI primers were employed in a first-round RT-PCR of the TCR CDR3. TCRdb used MiXCR to reprocess the multiplex PCR reads, holding one entry per CDR3 protein. In the table there are hundreds of thousands of distinct CDR3 sequences, 14% of which are singletons. Sequenced material: blood. These receptors came from a woman between 45 and 65 years old with Graves' ophthalmopathy.

This clonotype was picked up many times. The chain couples TRBV20-1 to TRBJ2-5; D might be TRBD1 or TRBD2, each matching 6 bases. Per the germline V gene, CDR1 is DFQATT and CDR2 is SNEGSKA (reference sequence). Trimming stripped 0 bases from V and 6 bases from J, with 11 bases between. The CDR3 length is 13 residues. CDR3: CSARDEGGQTQYF. CDR3 in DNA: TGCAGTGCTAGAGATGAAGGGGGGCAGACCCAGTACTTC.

This clonotype came up a few times. The V call is TRBV20-1, the J call TRBJ1-5; 8 bases agree with TRBD1. Germline CDR1 is DFQATT and CDR2 is SNEGSKA (reference sequence). V was pared by 2 bases and J by 8 bases, with 8 bases of the junction left unmatched. CDR3 size: 14 residues. The DNA for the CDR3 is TGCAGTGCTAGAACGGGGGACAGGTTAGAGCCCCAGCATTTT. It specifies CSARTGDRLEPQHF.

The rearrangement joins TRBV14 to TRBJ2-7; 10 bases map to TRBD1. Looked up from germline, CDR1 is SGHDN and CDR2 is FVKESK. The CDR3 length is 14 residues. V was pared by 3 bases and J by 4 bases, with 3 bases of the junction left unmatched. CDR3 sequence: CASSQTGGAYEQYF. CDR3 nucleotides: TGTGCCAGCAGCCAGACAGGGGGCGCTTACGAGCAGTACTTC.

This clonotype came up a few times. This chain uses TRBV7-9 with TRBJ1-1, with D possibly matching TRBD1 (5 bases). The germline V and J ends were trimmed by 1 base and 1 base, with 13 bases remaining between them. Per the germline V gene, CDR1 is SEHNR and CDR2 is FQNEAQ (reference sequence). The CDR3 is 16 residues long. CDR3 sequence reads: CASSLVLVDRNTEAFF. The CDR3 DNA is TGTGCCAGCAGCTTAGTTTTGGTAGACAGGAACACTGAAGCTTTCTTT.

The V gene is TRBV6-1, the J gene TRBJ2-1; D unresolved. The CDR3 is made up of 12 amino acids. CDR1 is MNHNS, CDR2 SASEGT, per germline. The V gene lost 6 bases and the J gene lost 9 bases, with 12 bases spanning the gap. DNA of the CDR3: TGTGCCAGCAGCCGAGATCTGAGTGAGCAGTTCTTC. This sequence encodes CASSRDLSEQFF.

This clonotype was counted ten times or more. V gene TRBV30 combines with J gene TRBJ1-5; D is ambiguous. The V and J ends lost 1 base and 2 bases respectively, with 6 bases between them. The CDR3 has 13 amino acids. Germline V gene sequence: CDR1 GTSNPN, CDR2 SVGIG (reference sequence). Written as DNA, the CDR3 is TGTGCCTGGAGTGCTTTTGGCAATCAGCCCCAGCATTTT. Translated: CAWSAFGNQPQHF.

This clonotype was observed at least ten times. V usage is TRBV12-3 or TRBV12-4 and J usage is TRBJ2-7; D might be TRBD2 (7 bases). Between the trimmed V and J ends, which lost 6 bases and 2 bases, there was a span of 17 bases. There are 15 residues in the CDR3. The DNA for the CDR3 is TGTGCCAGCAGACGTCGGGGGGCCCAACCCTACGAGCAGTACTTC. Translation gives CASRRRGAQPYEQYF.

On this clonotype: A much larger clonotype is one base distant, so this may be a read error. The rearrangement joins TRBV11-2 to TRBJ2-1, with D unclear. Germline CDR1 is SGHAT and CDR2 is FQNNGV. The CDR3 is 12 amino acids. CDR3 DNA sequence: TGTGTCAGCAGCCTCCGGTGGGATGAGCAGTTCTTC. Its translation is CVSSLRWDEQFF.

This clonotype was observed many times. This rearrangement joins TRBV28 to TRBJ1-2; D not resolved. Germline lookup yields CDR1 MDHEN and CDR2 SYDVKM. V gave up 3 bases and J gave up 0 bases, with 14 bases separating them. The CDR3 is 16 residues long. The CDR3 nucleotides read TGTGCCAGCAGTTTCGGGCCGTTGGCATCTAACTATGGCTACACCTTC. Protein product: CASSFGPLASNYGYTF.

V is TRBV24-1 and J is TRBJ2-2; D unresolved. The CDR3 runs to 13 residues. Trimming removed 9 bases at V and 1 base at J, with 8 bases between. Germline V gene sequence: CDR1 KGHDR, CDR2 SFDVKD. CDR3 DNA: TGTGCCACCCATGATCAGAACACCGGGGAGCTGTTTTTT. Translating it yields CATHDQNTGELFF.

This clonotype was recorded a few times. The genes are TRBV5-4 and TRBJ2-7; maybe TRBD1 (5 bases). The CDR3 spans 13 residues. Germline CDR1 reads SGHNT; CDR2 reads YYREEE (reference sequence). V lost 7 bases and J 2 bases, leaving 13 bases between the germline ends. The CDR3 DNA reads TGTGCCAGCCTAAGGCAGGGAACCTACGAGCAGTACTTC. Its translation: CASLRQGTYEQYF. Variable domain in full (rest from reference TRBV5-4 and TRBJ2-7): ETGVTQSPTHLIKTRGQQVTLRCSSQSGHNTVSWYQQALGQGPQFIFQYYREEENGRGNFPPRFSGLQFPNYSSELNVNALELDDSALYLCASLRQGTYEQYFGPGTRLTVT.

V gene TRBV4-1 combines with J gene TRBJ1-5; D is unclear. V was shortened by 0 bases and J by 1 base, with 10 bases between the two germline ends. From germline, CDR1 is MGHRA and CDR2 YSYEKL. The CDR3 totals 16 residues. The CDR3 DNA reads TGCGCCAGCAGCCAAGATAGTGAGAAAAGCAATCAGCCCCAGCATTTT. Translating gives CASSQDSEKSNQPQHF.